This T cell receptor beta chain appears in the sequencing data of a study of tissue T cells after allogeneic stem cell transplantation. Broader study findings: Anatomically similar tissues had similar TCR repertoires within each patient.

The repertoire was sequenced with immunoSEQ multiplex PCR; TCRdb's copy has only in-frame clones and lacks some. Of approximately 47,000 clones in the sample, 73% were seen once. CDR1 NSHNY and CDR2 SYGAGN come from the germline V gene. Between the trimmed V and J ends, which lost 1 base and 0 bases, there was a span of 5 bases. CDR3 size: 14 residues. Regarding this clone: Its specificity is not known. Genes and germline are mouse. The CDR3 end falls 1 residue outside the read, so it is completed with the germline J gene.

Material: sorted cells pooled from one or two spleens. The origin of this receptor is a pool of C57BL/6 mice in good health. The J gene is TRBJ2-1, the V gene TRBV13-1; unclear D gene. The part of the CDR3 DNA that was read is TGTGCCAGCAGTGATCGGGGTAACTATGCTGAGCAGTTC. Translation: CASSDRGNYAEQF. The whole CDR3 sequence reads CASSDRGNYAEQFF.